The entry that follows covers one TCR beta chain sequence. Its target is not known. The sample originates from a study of siplizumab effects on memory and regulatory T cells. Findings and limits, study-wide: In unstimulated cells, naive T cells appeared more diverse than memory T cells and seemed major alloresponse contributors. Of the proliferating CD4+ or CD8+ clones, roughly 80-96% lacked a naive or memory phenotype that could be assigned.

Profiling relied on immunoSEQ multiplex PCR, and the TCRdb table lists in-frame clones only, not all of them. The sample holds some 100,000 clones, more than 90% seen once. Source material: CD4+ T cells sorted from blood. The sequence was obtained from a human donor in good health. Some clones in this sample may be carry-over from other donors' samples.

The CDR3 DNA follows: TGCGCCAGCGGCCGGGACGGACTCAATTCACCCCTCCACTTT. This gives the protein CASGRDGLNSPLHF. V gene TRBV5-1 combines with J gene TRBJ1-6, with D perhaps matching TRBD1 (5 bases). Germline V CDR1 and CDR2: SGHRS, YFSETQ. Trimming cost V 7 bases and J 7 bases, with 15 bases left between them. This CDR3 has 14 amino acids.